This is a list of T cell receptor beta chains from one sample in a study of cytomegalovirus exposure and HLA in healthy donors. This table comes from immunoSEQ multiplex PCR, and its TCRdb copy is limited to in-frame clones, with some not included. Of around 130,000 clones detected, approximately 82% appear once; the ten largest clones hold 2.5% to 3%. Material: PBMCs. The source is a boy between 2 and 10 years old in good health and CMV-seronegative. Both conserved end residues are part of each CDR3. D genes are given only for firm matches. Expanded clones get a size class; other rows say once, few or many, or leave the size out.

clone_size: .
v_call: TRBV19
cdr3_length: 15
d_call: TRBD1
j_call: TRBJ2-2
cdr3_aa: CASTNRGPGTGELFF
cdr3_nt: TGTGCCAGTACCAACAGGGGGCCCGGCACCGGGGAGCTGTTTTTT

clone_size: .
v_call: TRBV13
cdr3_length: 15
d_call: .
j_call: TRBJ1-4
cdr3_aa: CASSLRTGPYEKLFF
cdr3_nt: TGTGCCAGCAGCTTAAGAACAGGGCCCTACGAAAAACTGTTTTTT

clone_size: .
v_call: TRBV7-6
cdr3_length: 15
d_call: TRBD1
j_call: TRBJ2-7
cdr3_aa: CASSLSSGQTYEQYF
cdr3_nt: TGTGCCAGCAGCTTATCTTCGGGACAGACCTACGAGCAGTACTTC

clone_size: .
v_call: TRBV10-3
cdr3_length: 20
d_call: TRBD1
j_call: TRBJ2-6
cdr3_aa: CAISPNRDRVSLSGANVLTF
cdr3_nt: TGTGCCATCAGTCCGAATCGCGACAGGGTCTCCCTCTCTGGGGCCAACGTCCTGACTTTC

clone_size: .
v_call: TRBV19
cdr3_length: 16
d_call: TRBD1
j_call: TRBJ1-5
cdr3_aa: CASSGDSVHGNQPQHF
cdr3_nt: TGTGCCAGTAGTGGGGACAGTGTCCATGGCAATCAGCCCCAGCATTTT

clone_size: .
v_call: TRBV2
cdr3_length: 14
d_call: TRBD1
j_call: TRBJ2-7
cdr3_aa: CASSRQGSPYEQYF
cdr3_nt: TGTGCCAGCAGCCGACAGGGATCCCCCTACGAGCAGTACTTC

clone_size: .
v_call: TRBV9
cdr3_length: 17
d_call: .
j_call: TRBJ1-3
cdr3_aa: CASSASRTASFDYTIYF
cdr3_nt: TGTGCCAGCAGCGCCTCACGGACAGCCAGTTTCGATTACACCATATATTTT

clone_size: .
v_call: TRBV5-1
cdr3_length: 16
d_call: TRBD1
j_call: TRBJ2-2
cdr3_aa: CASSRKGQENTGELFF
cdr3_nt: TGCGCCAGCAGCAGGAAGGGACAGGAGAACACCGGGGAGCTGTTTTTT

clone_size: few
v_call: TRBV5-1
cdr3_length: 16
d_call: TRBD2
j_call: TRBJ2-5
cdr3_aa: CASSLARLADRETQYF
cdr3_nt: TGCGCCAGCAGCTTGGCGCGGCTAGCGGATAGAGAGACCCAGTACTTC

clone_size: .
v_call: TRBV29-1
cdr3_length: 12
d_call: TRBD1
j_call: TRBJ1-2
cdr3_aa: CSVAGQGYGYTF
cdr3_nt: TGCAGCGTGGCGGGACAGGGGTATGGCTACACCTTC

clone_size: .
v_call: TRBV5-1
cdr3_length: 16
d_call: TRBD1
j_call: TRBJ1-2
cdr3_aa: CASSGRQGKTGYGYTF
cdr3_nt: TGCGCCAGCAGCGGGCGACAGGGAAAGACGGGCTATGGCTACACCTTC

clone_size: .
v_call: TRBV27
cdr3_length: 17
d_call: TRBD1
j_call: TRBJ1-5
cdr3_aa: CASSTGTGGGLDQPQHF
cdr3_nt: TGTGCCAGCAGTACCGGGACAGGGGGCGGTTTGGATCAGCCCCAGCATTTT

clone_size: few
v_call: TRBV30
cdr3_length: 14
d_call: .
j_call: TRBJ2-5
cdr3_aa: CAWSTTSGRETQYF
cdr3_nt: TGTGCCTGGAGTACCACTAGTGGGAGGGAGACCCAGTACTTC

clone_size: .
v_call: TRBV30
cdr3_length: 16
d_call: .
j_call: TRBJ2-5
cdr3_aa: CAWSVWRSRYQETQYF
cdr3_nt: TGTGCCTGGAGTGTCTGGCGATCGCGGTACCAAGAGACCCAGTACTTC

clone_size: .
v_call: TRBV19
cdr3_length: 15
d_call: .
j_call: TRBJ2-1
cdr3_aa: CASSRGGSSYNEQFF
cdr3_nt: TGTGCCAGTAGTCGAGGGGGTAGTTCCTACAATGAGCAGTTCTTC

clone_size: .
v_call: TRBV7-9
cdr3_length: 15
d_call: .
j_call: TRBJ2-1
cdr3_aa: CASSLEGLPGDEQFF
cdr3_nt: TGTGCCAGCAGCTTAGAGGGACTTCCCGGCGATGAGCAGTTCTTC

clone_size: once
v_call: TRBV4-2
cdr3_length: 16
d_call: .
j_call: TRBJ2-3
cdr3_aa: CASSVPGGTITDTQYF
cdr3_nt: TGTGCCAGCAGCGTGCCTGGGGGGACCATCACAGATACGCAGTATTTT

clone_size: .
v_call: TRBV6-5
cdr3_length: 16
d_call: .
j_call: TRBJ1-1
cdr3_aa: CASSYRGVGPNTEAFF
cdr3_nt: TGTGCCAGCAGTTACCGGGGGGTTGGGCCCAACACTGAAGCTTTCTTT

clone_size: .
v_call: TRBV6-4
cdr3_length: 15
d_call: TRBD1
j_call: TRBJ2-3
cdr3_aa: CASSITGDGADTQYF
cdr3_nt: TGTGCCAGCAGTATTACAGGGGACGGAGCAGATACGCAGTATTTT

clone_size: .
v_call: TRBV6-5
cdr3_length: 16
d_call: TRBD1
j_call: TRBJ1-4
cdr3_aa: CASRYRGRYDDEKLFF
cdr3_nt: TGTGCCAGCAGGTACAGGGGGCGGTACGATGATGAAAAACTGTTTTTT

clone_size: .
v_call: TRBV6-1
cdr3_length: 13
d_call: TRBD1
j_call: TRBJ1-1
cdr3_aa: CASGTGVAEEAFF
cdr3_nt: TGTGCCAGCGGAACAGGGGTGGCCGAGGAAGCTTTCTTT

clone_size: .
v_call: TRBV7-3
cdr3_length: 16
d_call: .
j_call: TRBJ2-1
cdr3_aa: CASSLTFSDLTNEQFF
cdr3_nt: TGTGCCAGCAGCTTAACGTTTAGCGACCTCACCAATGAGCAGTTCTTC

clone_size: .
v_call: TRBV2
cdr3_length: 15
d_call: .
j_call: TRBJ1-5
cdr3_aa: CASSGWTVSNQPQHF
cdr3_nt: TGTGCCAGCAGTGGGTGGACAGTTAGCAATCAGCCCCAGCATTTT

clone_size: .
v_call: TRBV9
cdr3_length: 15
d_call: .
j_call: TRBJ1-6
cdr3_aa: CASSVGGSYNSPLHF
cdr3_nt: TGTGCCAGCAGCGTTGGGGGGTCTTATAATTCACCCCTCCACTTT

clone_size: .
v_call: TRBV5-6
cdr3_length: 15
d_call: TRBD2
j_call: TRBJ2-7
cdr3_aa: CASSMPGLAGTEQYF
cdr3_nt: TGTGCCAGCAGCATGCCGGGACTAGCGGGGACCGAGCAGTACTTC

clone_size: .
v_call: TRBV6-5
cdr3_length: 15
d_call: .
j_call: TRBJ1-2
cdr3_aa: CASSYLPASLEGYTF
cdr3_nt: TGTGCCAGCAGTTACCTCCCGGCCTCCTTGGAGGGCTACACCTTC

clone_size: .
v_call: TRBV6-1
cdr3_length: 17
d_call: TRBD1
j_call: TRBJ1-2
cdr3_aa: CASSEELWTGGNYGYTF
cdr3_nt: TGTGCCAGCAGTGAAGAACTTTGGACAGGCGGTAACTATGGCTACACCTTC

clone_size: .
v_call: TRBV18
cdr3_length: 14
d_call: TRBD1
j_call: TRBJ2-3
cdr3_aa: CASSRDRVADTQYF
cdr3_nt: TGTGCCAGCTCTCGGGACAGGGTAGCAGATACGCAGTATTTT

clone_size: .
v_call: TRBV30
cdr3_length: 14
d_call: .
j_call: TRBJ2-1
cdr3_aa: CAWSGGGVEDEQFF
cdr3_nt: TGTGCCTGGAGTGGTGGAGGGGTAGAGGATGAGCAGTTCTTC

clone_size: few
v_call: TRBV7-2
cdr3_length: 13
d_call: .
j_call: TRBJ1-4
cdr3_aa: CASRGGRSEKLFF
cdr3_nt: TGTGCCAGCAGGGGGGGGCGCAGTGAAAAACTGTTTTTT

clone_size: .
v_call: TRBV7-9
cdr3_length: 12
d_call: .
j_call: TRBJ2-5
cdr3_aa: CSSSLARGTQYF
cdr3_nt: TGTTCCAGCAGCTTAGCGCGGGGGACCCAGTACTTC

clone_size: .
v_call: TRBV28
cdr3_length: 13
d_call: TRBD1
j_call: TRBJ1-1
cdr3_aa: CASSPPRQGEAFF
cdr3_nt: TGTGCCAGCAGTCCCCCCAGACAGGGGGAAGCTTTCTTT

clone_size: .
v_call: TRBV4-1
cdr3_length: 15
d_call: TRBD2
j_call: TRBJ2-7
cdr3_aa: CASSQDGGGSGEQYF
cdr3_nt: TGCGCCAGCAGCCAAGACGGCGGGGGGTCGGGCGAGCAGTACTTC

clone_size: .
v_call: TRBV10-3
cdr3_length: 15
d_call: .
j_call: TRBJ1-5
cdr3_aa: CAISESTVTNQPQHF
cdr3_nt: TGTGCCATCAGTGAGTCGACAGTGACAAATCAGCCCCAGCATTTT

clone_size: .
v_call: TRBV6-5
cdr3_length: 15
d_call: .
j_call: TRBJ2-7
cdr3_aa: CASSYGRTHVGEQYF
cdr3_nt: TGTGCCAGCAGTTACGGTAGAACCCATGTCGGCGAGCAGTACTTC

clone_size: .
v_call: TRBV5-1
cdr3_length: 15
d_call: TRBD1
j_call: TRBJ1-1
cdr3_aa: CASSPEGTGARSAFF
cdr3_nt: TGCGCCAGCAGCCCCGAAGGGACAGGGGCTCGGTCAGCTTTCTTT

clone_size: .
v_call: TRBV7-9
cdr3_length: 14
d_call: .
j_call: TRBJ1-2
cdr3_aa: CSSSLLGTSDGYTF
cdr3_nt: TGTTCCAGCAGCTTGCTTGGGACAAGTGATGGCTACACCTTC

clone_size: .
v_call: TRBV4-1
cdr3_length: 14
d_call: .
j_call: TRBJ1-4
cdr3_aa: CASSFMGPPEKLFF
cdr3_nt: TGCGCCAGCAGCTTTATGGGCCCGCCTGAAAAACTGTTTTTT

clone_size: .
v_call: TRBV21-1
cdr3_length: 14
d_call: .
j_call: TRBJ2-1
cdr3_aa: CASSLRDTYNEQFF
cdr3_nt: TGTGCCAGCAGCCTGAGGGACACATACAATGAGCAGTTCTTC

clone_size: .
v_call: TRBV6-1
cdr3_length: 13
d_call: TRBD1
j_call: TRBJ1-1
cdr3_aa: CASSLQGDTEAFF
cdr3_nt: TGTGCCAGCAGCCTACAGGGGGACACTGAAGCTTTCTTT